The 10 T cell receptor beta chains listed next were all sequenced from one sample in a study of T cells in localized non-small cell lung cancer. Profiled with immunoSEQ multiplex PCR; TCRdb holds only in-frame clones, not every one. This table has 53,000 or so clones, around 80% appearing once. The input for sequencing was peripheral blood mononuclear cells, taken before any cancer treatment. The receptors shown here come from a man aged 35 to 69 with stage III lung adenocarcinoma.

The chain couples TRBV19 to TRBJ1-3, with TRBD1 matching 7 bases. V lost 8 bases to trimming and J lost 2 bases; unmatched junction nucleotides: 6. CDR1 and CDR2 (germline): LNHDA, SQIVND (reference sequence). The CDR3 runs to 14 residues. The CDR3 protein is CASDKGQTGNTIYF. CDR3 coding DNA: TGTGCCAGTGATAAGGGACAGACTGGAAACACCATATATTTT.

The chain uses TRBV4-3 and TRBJ2-1; 11 bases match TRBD2. CDR3 length: 17 residues. Looked up from germline, CDR1 is LGHNA and CDR2 is YSLEER. Germline trimming cut 1 base from V and 0 bases from J; bases unmatched to any gene: 2. The CDR3 sequence: CASSQGLAGSSYNEQFF. The CDR3 DNA is TGCGCCAGCAGCCAAGGACTAGCGGGGAGCTCCTACAATGAGCAGTTCTTC.

This clone came up once. The rearrangement uses TRBV5-1 and TRBJ2-6; 7 positions match TRBD2. The junction had 18 bases not matched to a gene; V was cut back by 4 bases and J by 8 bases. From germline, CDR1 is SGHRS and CDR2 YFSETQ. This CDR3 contains 18 residues. In DNA, the CDR3 is TGCGCCAGCAGCCCCAACCCGATTCCTAGCGGCGGGACCAACGTCCTGACTTTC. Its protein is CASSPNPIPSGGTNVLTF.

This clone was recorded a few times. J is TRBJ2-7 and V is TRBV6-1; D not certain. Trimming pared 2 bases from V and 0 bases from J, leaving 14 bases between. The CDR3 extends over 16 amino acids. The germline CDR1 and CDR2 sequences are MNHNS and SASEGT. The CDR3 DNA is TGTGCCAGCAGTGAATGGCCATCTCCAAGCTCCTACGAGCAGTACTTC. It yields the protein CASSEWPSPSSYEQYF.

This chain joins TRBV11-2 and TRBJ1-3; 7 bases align to TRBD1. This CDR3 is built from 15 residues. Germline CDR1 and CDR2: SGHAT and FQNNGV. Trimming cost V 7 bases and J 0 bases; bases outside gene matches: 6. The CDR3 DNA reads as TGTGCCAGCACTACGACAGGGAACTCTGGAAACACCATATATTTT. This sequence encodes CASTTTGNSGNTIYF. The full variable domain, its missing parts supplied by reference TRBV11-2 and TRBJ1-3, is EAGVAQSPRYKIIEKRQSVAFWCNPISGHATLYWYQQILGQGPKLLIQFQNNGVVDDSQLPKDRFSAERLKGVDSTLKIQPAKLEDSAVYLCASTTTGNSGNTIYFGEGSWLTVV.

In this sample, this clone turned up once. The chain carries TRBV14 and TRBJ2-7, with a tentative D call TRBD2 (5 bases). The CDR3 loop spans 15 amino acids. The germline V gene has CDR1 SGHDN and CDR2 FVKESK. V lost 2 bases and J lost 7, with 18 bases in between. Here the CDR3 reads CASSQNLAGRKEQYF. CDR3 DNA: TGTGCCAGCAGCCAAAACCTGGCGGGCAGGAAAGAGCAGTACTTC.

This clone was detected only once. This chain uses TRBV5-1 with TRBJ2-3; TRBD2 agrees at 7 bases. Germline V gene data show CDR1 as SGHRS and CDR2 as YFSETQ. The CDR3 extends over 16 amino acids. J lost 4 bases, V lost 2 bases, and 10 bases had no gene match. In nucleotides, the CDR3 is TGCGCCAGCAGCTTTTCGGGGGGAGATTCAGCAGATACGCAGTATTTT. As protein: CASSFSGGDSADTQYF.

This chain links TRBV18 with TRBJ1-1; D is unclear. V shed 2 bases and J shed 1 base, with 5 bases lying between them. This CDR3 is built from 13 residues. CDR1 is KGHSH, CDR2 LQKENI, per germline. CDR3 residues: CASSPAQNTEAFF. DNA for the CDR3: TGTGCCAGCTCACCAGCACAGAACACTGAAGCTTTCTTT.

The chain carries TRBV18 and TRBJ1-5; TRBD1 matches 8 bases. Germline V lookup: CDR1 KGHSH, CDR2 LQKENI. This CDR3 is 15 amino acids long. V shed 4 bases, J shed 5 bases, and the junction held 7 bases outside the gene matches. This CDR3 is CASSRTGLVDQPQHF. Written as DNA, the CDR3 is TGTGCCAGCTCACGGACAGGGTTGGTCGATCAGCCCCAGCATTTT.

This clone has just one count. V usage is TRBV11-2 and J usage is TRBJ2-7; tentatively, D is TRBD1 or TRBD2 (5 bases each). V gave up 4 bases and J gave up 3 bases, with 13 bases separating them. Germline V gives CDR1 SGHAT, CDR2 FQNNGV. The CDR3 consists of 14 residues. CDR3 DNA sequence: TGTGCCAGCAGCTACGGGACGTTAAACTACGAGCAGTACTTC. It codes for CASSYGTLNYEQYF.